This entry lists 13 T cell receptor beta chains sequenced from one sample in a study of cytomegalovirus exposure and HLA in healthy donors. PCR primers comprised 60 Vbeta and 13 Jbeta primers. Using immunoSEQ multiplex PCR, the repertoire was profiled, and TCRdb retains in-frame clones only, with some absent. The sample has about 170,000 clones; approximately 67% are singletons. Sequenced sample: PBMCs. The receptors stem from a man in his forties in good health and CMV-seronegative.

This clone was detected only once. The V gene is TRBV21-1, the J gene TRBJ2-2; TRBD2 is the table's D call, not checked against the DNA. TRBV21-1 has pseudogene status. The CDR3 runs to 17 residues. The CDR3 loop is CASTRKGCGTTAGELFF. The CDR3 region has the DNA TGTGCCAGCACCCGAAAGGGTTGCGGGACCACTGCCGGGGAGCTGTTTTTT.

Here the CDR3 DNA reads TGTGCCAGCAGCTTGCGGGGGGGCTACGAGCAGTACTTC. Residues: CASSLRGGYEQYF. The chain combines TRBV5-4 with TRBJ2-7, with 8 bases fitting TRBD2. The CDR3 runs to 13 residues. Germline V CDR1 and CDR2: SGHNT, YYREEE (reference sequence). Trimming removed 1 base from V and 3 bases from J; junction bases left unmatched: 0. The whole variable domain, filled in from reference TRBV5-4 and TRBJ2-7, reads ETGVTQSPTHLIKTRGQQVTLRCSSQSGHNTVSWYQQALGQGPQFIFQYYREEENGRGNFPPRFSGLQFPNYSSELNVNALELDDSALYLCASSLRGGYEQYFGPGTRLTVT.

The CDR3: CASSFGGGYSLPNEKLFF. CDR3 DNA sequence: TGTGCCAGCAGTTTCGGGGGGGGCTACTCCCTCCCTAATGAAAAACTGTTTTTT. This sequence joins TRBV27 and TRBJ1-4; D is perhaps TRBD1 (6 bases). The V end was cut by 3 bases, the J end by 3 bases, with 20 bases between. Germline CDR1 MNHEY, CDR2 SMNVEV (reference sequence). The CDR3 has 18 residues.

This clone was counted a few times. The chain is built from TRBV11-3 and TRBJ2-1; 9 bases agree with TRBD1. The germline V gene has CDR1 SGHNT and CDR2 YENEEA. The junction had 1 base not matched to a gene; V was cut back by 3 bases and J by 4 bases. This CDR3 comprises 14 residues. CDR3 protein: CASSFGQGYNEQFF. The CDR3 coding sequence is TGTGCCAGCAGCTTTGGACAGGGGTACAATGAGCAGTTCTTC.

This chain links TRBV6-1 with TRBJ1-2; no clear D gene. CDR3 size: 12 residues. Trimming pared 4 bases from V and 2 bases from J, leaving 5 bases between. The germline gives CDR1 MNHNS, CDR2 SASEGT. The CDR3 loop reads CASSGRNYGYTF. CDR3 nucleotide sequence: TGTGCCAGCAGTGGCAGGAACTATGGCTACACCTTC.

This clone has more than one count but fewer than ten. The chain uses TRBV6-6 and TRBJ2-3, with 7 bases fitting TRBD1. The germline CDR1 and CDR2 sequences are MNHNY and SVGAGI (reference sequence). The CDR3 covers 15 residues. With V trimmed by 5 bases and J by 0 bases, 5 bases remained unmatched. In DNA form, the CDR3 reads TGTGCCAGCAGTAGGGGGCGGTGGAGCACAGATACGCAGTATTTT. Translated, it gives CASSRGRWSTDTQYF.

The rearrangement links TRBV27 to TRBJ2-2, with D uncertain. This CDR3 comprises 14 residues. The V and J ends lost 6 bases and 5 bases respectively, with 13 bases between them. CDR1 and CDR2 from the germline V gene are MNHEY and SMNVEV (reference sequence). Here the CDR3 DNA reads TGTGCCAGCAGCCTTCAAATCGGGACCGGGGAGCTGTTTTTT. Amino acid sequence: CASSLQIGTGELFF.

The J gene is TRBJ2-1, the V gene TRBV18, with TRBD2 as a possible D gene (5 bases). V was pared by 4 bases and J by 1 base, with 17 bases between. The germline gives CDR1 KGHSH, CDR2 LQKENI. This CDR3 has 17 residues. This chain's CDR3 is CASSLMLAKGSYNEQFF. DNA for the CDR3: TGTGCCAGCTCACTTATGCTAGCCAAAGGGTCCTACAATGAGCAGTTCTTC.

This chain uses TRBV6-1 with TRBJ2-1; 9 bases fit TRBD2. J was trimmed by 8 bases and V by 2 bases; bases with no gene match: 7. CDR1 and CDR2 from the germline V gene are MNHNS and SASEGT. The CDR3 extends over 15 amino acids. CDR3 in amino acids: CASSEQGTSIDEQFF. CDR3 in DNA: TGTGCCAGCAGTGAACAAGGGACTAGCATCGATGAGCAGTTCTTC.

V gene TRBV28 combines with J gene TRBJ1-5; D is possibly TRBD1 (6 bases). This CDR3 comprises 15 residues. Germline V CDR1 and CDR2: MDHEN, SYDVKM. V gave up 6 bases and J gave up 4 bases, with 16 bases separating them. In DNA form, the CDR3 reads TGTGCCAGCAGCTGGGAACAGGGTCGGAATCAGCCCCAGCATTTT. Translated: CASSWEQGRNQPQHF.

The CDR3: CASSLRTGETGELFF. The CDR3, as DNA: TGTGCCAGCAGCTTACGGACAGGGGAAACCGGGGAGCTGTTTTTT. This rearrangement joins TRBV7-3 to TRBJ2-2, with 9 positions matching TRBD1. This CDR3 comprises 15 residues. Trimming at V came to 2 bases and at J to 5 bases, leaving 3 bases not matched to a gene. Germline V gene lookup returns CDR1 SGHTA and CDR2 FQGTGA.

The CDR3 spells CASSSGTGISYEQYF. CDR3 coding DNA: TGTGCCAGCAGCTCGGGGACAGGCATTTCCTACGAGCAGTACTTC. The J gene is TRBJ2-7, the V gene TRBV7-9; 8 nucleotides align to TRBD1. The CDR3 is made up of 15 amino acids. J gave up 1 base and V 4 bases, and 6 bases lay outside the gene matches. Germline values: CDR1 SEHNR, CDR2 FQNEAQ (reference sequence). The whole variable domain, remainder taken from reference TRBV7-9 and TRBJ2-7, is DTGVSQNPRHKITKRGQNVTFRCDPISEHNRLYWYRQTLGQGPEFLTYFQNEAQLEKSRLLSDRFSAERPKGSFSTLEIQRTEQGDSAMYLCASSSGTGISYEQYFGPGTRLTVT.

The chain links TRBV4-1 to TRBJ1-1, with D hard to call. V shed 0 bases and J shed 1 base, with 6 bases lying between them. The length of the CDR3 is 14 residues. The germline V gene encodes CDR1 MGHRA and CDR2 YSYEKL. CDR3 loop: CASSQEAANTEAFF. The CDR3 nucleotides read TGCGCCAGCAGCCAAGAAGCGGCGAACACTGAAGCTTTCTTT.